The rows below give T cell receptor beta chains drawn from one sample of a study of cytomegalovirus exposure and HLA in healthy donors. The repertoire was sequenced with immunoSEQ multiplex PCR; TCRdb's copy has only in-frame clones and lacks some. The sample carries about 200,000 clones, 78% recorded once. The sample comprised PBMCs. These receptors were taken from a male donor in good health and CMV-seronegative. CDR3s include the opening cysteine and the closing phenylalanine or tryptophan. D genes are given only for firm matches. Expanded clones are given a class, and other clones once, few, many or no size at all.

cdr3_aa	cdr3_nt	clone_size	v_call	d_call	j_call
CASMKGLAGSTDTQYF	TGTGCCAGCATGAAGGGACTAGCGGGGAGCACAGATACGCAGTATTTT	.	TRBV2	TRBD2	TRBJ2-3
CASSVLRGAGQPQHF	TGTGCCAGCAGTGTCCTTCGGGGGGCTGGCCAGCCCCAGCATTTT	.	TRBV28	.	TRBJ1-5
CSVRDGANVLTF	TGCAGCGTTCGGGATGGGGCCAACGTCCTGACTTTC	.	TRBV29-1	.	TRBJ2-6
CSARRVDTQYF	TGCAGTGCTAGGAGGGTGGATACGCAGTATTTT	.	TRBV20-1	.	TRBJ2-3
CATSRGASNQPQHF	TGTGCCACCAGCAGAGGGGCTAGCAATCAGCCCCAGCATTTT	.	TRBV15	.	TRBJ1-5
CASSLVRGGSYNEQFF	TGCGCCAGCAGCTTGGTTCGGGGGGGATCCTACAATGAGCAGTTCTTC	.	TRBV5-1	TRBD2	TRBJ2-1
CASGELEGQPQHF	TGTGCCAGCGGTGAATTGGAGGGTCAGCCCCAGCATTTT	.	TRBV6-4	.	TRBJ1-5
CASEKQPGVPEGTEAFF	TGCGCCAGCGAAAAACAACCAGGGGTCCCCGAGGGGACTGAAGCTTTCTTT	few	TRBV4-1	.	TRBJ1-1
CASSSGDIQYF	TGTGCCAGCAGCTCCGGTGACATTCAGTACTTC	.	TRBV11-3	.	TRBJ2-4
CASSLKGGGTQYF	TGTGCCAGCAGCTTAAAAGGCGGAGGGACCCAGTACTTC	once	TRBV11-3	.	TRBJ2-5
CASTTSGTGQETQYF	TGTGCCAGCACTACCTCCGGGACAGGGCAAGAGACCCAGTACTTC	.	TRBV28	TRBD1	TRBJ2-5
CASSAIGVYGYTF	TGTGCCAGCAGCGCGATCGGGGTCTATGGCTACACCTTC	once	TRBV7-9	.	TRBJ1-2
CASSLDRGDTQYF	TGTGCCAGCAGCCTTGACAGGGGAGATACGCAGTATTTT	.	TRBV9	TRBD1	TRBJ2-3
CASSYSAGGDTGELFF	TGTGCCAGCAGTTACTCCGCGGGGGGAGACACCGGGGAGCTGTTTTTT	.	TRBV6-5	TRBD2	TRBJ2-2
CASSFQAPENTEAFF	TGCGCCAGCAGCTTCCAGGCCCCTGAGAACACTGAAGCTTTCTTT	.	TRBV5-1	.	TRBJ1-1
CATTRLGQGGETQYF	TGTGCCACTACCAGACTGGGCCAAGGAGGAGAGACCCAGTACTTC	.	TRBV19	.	TRBJ2-5
CASSTPRGPNQPQHF	TGTGCCAGTAGTACGCCCAGGGGCCCCAATCAGCCCCAGCATTTT	.	TRBV19	.	TRBJ1-5
CASHMSDRATDTQYF	TGTGCCAGCCACATGTCGGACAGGGCTACAGATACGCAGTATTTT	.	TRBV5-4	TRBD1	TRBJ2-3